This TCR beta chain was sequenced during a study of T cell repertoires in cytomegalovirus infection. The study, taken as a whole, reports: What dominated the ex vivo response were HLA-C-restricted CMV-specific TCR beta clonotypes.

V gave up 1 base and J gave up 1 base, with 10 bases separating them. Germline CDR1 and CDR2: SEHNR and FQNEAQ (reference sequence). The CDR3 loop spans 15 amino acids. TCRdb itself ran the reads through MiXCR, one entry per CDR3 protein. The repertoire includes around 120,000 distinct CDR3 sequences, 8% to 9% of them detected once, and 9.5% to 13% sits in the top ten. The table lists this clonotype with many counts. What it binds is not known. This chain uses TRBV7-9 with TRBJ1-1; D gene uncertain. Sequenced sample: PBMCs. The receptor's source is a human donor in good health (CMV status not recorded). Some clones in this sample may be carry-over from other donors' samples. CDR3 sequence: CASSLGKPRNTEAFF. The CDR3 DNA reads TGTGCCAGCAGCTTAGGTAAACCCCGGAACACTGAAGCTTTCTTT.